Described below is a single T cell receptor beta chain sequence and its context. Authors' methods: Cell counts per sample came from amplifying reference gene primers. Repertoires were generated with immunoSEQ multiplex PCR, while TCRdb's copy carries only in-frame clones and drops some. The D gene and trimming were derived from the DNA, and the V and J assignments and clone size from that table. The sample includes 75,000 to 100,000 clones, roughly 83% of them seen just once. The CDR3 covers 14 residues. Germline V gene sequence: CDR1 SGHNT, CDR2 YYREEE (reference sequence). The germline V and J ends were trimmed by 4 bases and 6 bases, with 16 bases remaining between them. This sample is drawn from a study of blood T cell repertoires in COVID-19.

The receptor comes from a human donor in a cohort sampled during active COVID-19. The sequencing sample was made of peripheral blood. The chain carries TRBV5-4 and TRBJ1-1; weak D call: TRBD1 (5 bases). The CDR3 region has the DNA TGTGCCAGCAGCCCCCACGGCAGGGTGGCTGAAGCTTTCTTT. Its translation is CASSPHGRVAEAFF.